One TCR beta chain is described in this entry. The data derive from a study of blood T cell repertoires in COVID-19. Generated by immunoSEQ multiplex PCR, the TCRdb table keeps only in-frame clones and is missing some. The repertoire has around 40,000 clones, 65% to 85% of them found once; the top ten carry around two fifths. Trimming took 4 bases from V and 4 from J; bases not matched to a gene: 10. CDR1 is LNHDA, CDR2 SQIVND, per germline (reference sequence). This CDR3 contains 17 residues. The material sequenced was peripheral blood. The TCR originated in a woman over 75 with active or convalescent COVID-19. The V and J genes are TRBV19 and TRBJ2-1, with TRBD1 matching over 10 bases. In DNA form, the CDR3 reads TGTGCCAGTAGTACCACTACGGGACAGGGGAGGTACAATGAGCAGTTCTTC. This translates into CASSTTTGQGRYNEQFF. Variable domain in full (rest from reference TRBV19 and TRBJ2-1): DGGITQSPKYLFRKEGQNVTLSCEQNLNHDAMYWYRQDPGQGLRLIYYSQIVNDFQKGDIAEGYSVSREKKESFPLTVTSAQKNPTAFYLCASSTTTGQGRYNEQFFGPGTRLTVL.